The clone carrying this T cell receptor beta chain was counted ten times or more. The source of the sample is a study of patients and donors after allogeneic stem cell transplantation. TCRdb re-analysed the RT-PCR reads in MiXCR, keeping a single row per CDR3 protein. The sample holds about 410,000 distinct CDR3 sequences, 15% to 20% seen once. The clonotype was recovered from a human donor who was either an allogeneic HSCT recipient or a stem cell or donor lymphocyte infusion donor (not recorded which). It is not recorded whose cells these are; they may come from a transplant donor. The sequencing input was blood, either unsorted or a sorted T cell fraction (not recorded which).

The DNA for the CDR3 is TGCAGTGCTAGGGGGCGCGTTAGCTCGGACGAGCAGTACTTC. Translated, it gives CSARGRVSSDEQYF. The chain is built from TRBV20-1 and TRBJ2-7; D possibly corresponds to TRBD1 (5 bases). V was shortened by 3 bases and J by 5 bases, with 17 bases between the two germline ends. The CDR3 is 14 residues long. Germline CDR1 reads DFQATT; CDR2 reads SNEGSKA (reference sequence).